The sequence of this T cell receptor (beta chain) was determined in a study of blood T cell repertoires in COVID-19 (dated by TCRdb to about 2020). Turning to the overall study: Collaborator samples came from the United States, Italy and Spain and covered acute and convalescent phases of COVID-19. The material from the prospective study consisted of cDNA or gDNA derived from T cells, B-cell-depleted T cells, or PBMCs. Samples came from the ongoing ImmuneRACE study (first 160 participants) plus 1,254 subjects from 6 global collaborators. The dataset comprised deeply sampled blood TCRbeta repertoires from subjects exposed to, actively infected with, or recovered from COVID-19. HLA class I and class II types, where available, came from metadata supplied by the sample provider rather than from assay-based typing. A freely available public database, intended as a resource for researchers studying the immune response to SARS-CoV-2, is where the repertoires were released. Nearly every sample came with metadata listing a de-identified subject ID, COVID-19 status, age in years and sex.

Compared with germline, V lacks 1 base and J lacks 3 bases; bases without a gene match: 6. The CDR3, cysteine through phenylalanine, is 16 amino acids long. The only DNA kept is the CDR3, 48 bases in frame from the first base. From a lookup of the germline V gene (reference sequence), CDR1 and CDR2 are SGHKS and YYEKEE. One collaborating source in Seattle enrolled patients while the patients were actively infected and followed the patients over time throughout the course of disease. Whole blood was collected in K2EDTA tubes by collaborating institutions according to the institutions' own protocols. For TCRbeta analysis, collaborator samples were shipped as frozen whole blood, as isolated PBMCs, or as DNA extracted from either sample type. To note about this clone: The antigen it recognizes is unknown. One base away there is no much larger clone; base qualities are not given.

The research as a whole found: The quantity of clinical and demographic metadata differed by source and by participant and was supplied without curation.

The immunoSEQ Assay, a bias-controlled multiplex PCR, was used to amplify TCRbeta CDR3 regions from genomic DNA. The authors processed their data as follows. Within the assay, amplification of reference gene primers was used to estimate how many nucleated cells each sample contained. To quantify the absolute abundance of each unique TCRbeta CDR3 rearrangement, sequence reads were collapsed and filtered. For each sample, productive Simpson clonality was calculated by taking the square root of Simpson's diversity index across productive rearrangements. The clones in this table, taken by TCRdb from immuneACCESS, are in-frame only. Not every clone is retained; where verified, under half of the shortfall comes from an unresolved V gene, and the cause of the rest is unknown. D and trimming were read from the DNA, whereas the V and J calls and clone size are those reported in that table. Here the sample has more than 200,000 clones; around 89% occur a single time. Of the sample, less than 3% is held by the ten largest clones.

The source of this sequence is a man aged 25-45 years with COVID-19, enrolled during active disease. Sequencing used peripheral blood. Rearrangement joined TRBV5-5 to TRBJ2-5; TRBD1 lines up with 10 middle nucleotides. The CDR3 reads as follows: CASSLWGQGTEETQYF. The nucleotide sequence reads TGTGCCAGCAGCTTGTGGGGACAGGGGACTGAAGAGACCCAGTACTTC.